Below are 27 T cell receptor beta chains sequenced from a single sample in a study of immune heterogeneity within non-small cell lung tumors. Multiplex PCR employing 32 V and 13 J primers generated amplicons of the TCR beta CDR3. TCRdb ran MiXCR on the multiplex PCR reads and lists one entry per CDR3 protein. The table shows more than 9,000 distinct CDR3 sequences, with under 35% occurring only once. The starting template was genomic DNA from bulk tumor, around 610 ng per sample. Each primary tumor yielded several biopsies, collected far apart from one another at surgery. Samples came from untreated patients having curative surgery for newly diagnosed non-small cell lung cancer. Input material: lung tumor tissue. These receptors were taken from a woman aged 45-65 years with non-small cell lung cancer.

In its sample, this clonotype was seen many times. The CDR3, as DNA: TGTGCCAGCAGCCAGGGATTCGGTCAGCCCCAGCATTTT. Encoded protein: CASSQGFGQPQHF. V and J are TRBV14 and TRBJ1-5, with D unclear. V lost 3 bases and J 6 bases, leaving 9 bases between the germline ends. The CDR3 spans 13 residues. CDR1 is SGHDN, CDR2 FVKESK, per germline. Full variable domain (missing parts from reference TRBV14 and TRBJ1-5): EAGVTQFPSHSVIEKGQTVTLRCDPISGHDNLYWYRRVMGKEIKFLLHFVKESKQDESGMPNNRFLAERTGGTYSTLKVQPAELEDSGVYFCASSQGFGQPQHFGDGTRLSIL.

The chain has TRBV20-1 and TRBJ2-3; 9 bases line up with TRBD2. The CDR3 contains 14 residues. Germline CDR1 is DFQATT and CDR2 is SNEGSKA (reference sequence). Written as DNA, the CDR3 is TGCAGCGCCGACCGGGCGGGAGGGACAGATACGCAGTATTTT. It yields the protein CSADRAGGTDTQYF.

CDR3 bases: TGCGCCAGCAGCCCGGGCGGGACCCATACGCAGTATTTT. This codes for CASSPGGTHTQYF. V usage is TRBV10-1 and J usage is TRBJ2-3, with TRBD2 as a possible D gene (6 bases). The germline V gene has CDR1 WNHNN and CDR2 SYGVQD (reference sequence). The V end was cut by 6 bases, the J end by 7 bases, with 14 bases between. This CDR3 comprises 13 residues.

This clonotype was observed many times. The chain couples TRBV6-1 to TRBJ1-2, with TRBD1 as a possible D gene (5 bases). The CDR3 sequence is 17 residues long. V lost 5 bases to trimming and J lost 0 bases, with 19 bases between them. The germline CDR1 and CDR2 sequences are MNHNS and SASEGT. CDR3 sequence: CASSYGGKTQANYGYTF. The CDR3 nucleotides read TGTGCCAGCAGTTACGGGGGAAAGACACAAGCTAACTATGGCTACACCTTC.

This clonotype was counted at least ten times. For the CDR3, the DNA is TGTGCCAGCAGTTTACCGCCGCAGGGGCGCCTCTATGGCTACACCTTC. It yields the protein CASSLPPQGRLYGYTF. The chain joins TRBV28 to TRBJ1-2; D might be TRBD1 (6 bases). The CDR3 covers 16 residues. Germline CDR1 MDHEN, CDR2 SYDVKM. Trimming removed 2 bases from V and 4 bases from J, with 17 bases in between.

This clonotype was seen ten or more times. The chain combines TRBV29-1 with TRBJ2-7; D tentatively fits TRBD1 or TRBD2 (5 bases each). V was cut by 4 bases and J by 5 bases, with 12 bases left in between. Germline CDR1 reads SQVTM; CDR2 reads ANQGSEA. The CDR3 extends over 12 amino acids. This CDR3 is CSVGGISNEQYF. CDR3 coding DNA: TGCAGCGTTGGGGGGATTTCGAACGAGCAGTACTTC.

In this sample, this clonotype is medium-sized. The rearrangement links TRBV5-1 to TRBJ1-2; weak D call: TRBD1 (6 bases). V lost 5 bases to trimming and J lost 4 bases, with 21 bases between them. This CDR3 comprises 16 residues. Per germline, CDR1 SGHRS and CDR2 YFSETQ. CDR3: CASRTDQGLGGYGYTF. DNA of the CDR3: TGCGCCAGCAGAACCGACCAGGGGCTAGGGGGCTATGGCTACACCTTC.

This clonotype was seen at least ten times. This chain connects TRBV13 to TRBJ1-4, with 9 bases that match TRBD1. The CDR3 has 17 residues. The germline V gene has CDR1 PRHDT and CDR2 FYEKMQ (reference sequence). V lost 2 bases, J lost 7 bases, and 11 bases stayed unmatched. The CDR3 is CASSLRFTGTGSEKLFF. The DNA for the CDR3 is TGTGCCAGCAGCTTACGTTTTACCGGGACAGGGAGTGAAAAACTGTTTTTT.

This clonotype was seen a handful of times. Relative to the germline gene, one junction end is altered; a read error may explain this. This sequence joins TRBV9 and TRBJ2-5; 7 bases map to TRBD2. Germline-derived CDR1 and CDR2 are SGDLS and YYNGEE. This CDR3 contains 16 residues. Here the CDR3 DNA reads TGTGCCAGCAGCGTAGGGGGCGCGGGAGTTGAAGACACCCAGTACTTC. It translates to CASSVGGAGVEDTQYF. Full variable domain (missing parts from reference TRBV9 and TRBJ2-5): DSGVTQTPKHLITATGQRVTLRCSPRSGDLSVYWYQQSLDQGLQFLIQYYNGEERAKGNILERFSAQQFPDLHSELNLSSLELGDSALYFCASSVGGAGVEDTQYFGPGTRLLVL.

This clonotype was counted at least ten times. The V gene is TRBV7-2, the J gene TRBJ1-1; D remains unclear. Germline CDR1 and CDR2: SGHTA and FQGNSA. The CDR3 has 14 amino acids. Trimming removed 5 bases at V and 0 bases at J, with 10 bases between. This CDR3 reads CASSPGRMNTEAFF. CDR3 sequence (DNA): TGTGCCAGCAGCCCAGGACGGATGAACACTGAAGCTTTCTTT. The variable domain in full, with the rest retrieved from reference TRBV7-2 and TRBJ1-1, is GAGVSQSPSNKVTEKGKDVELRCDPISGHTALYWYRQSLGQGLEFLIYFQGNSAPDKSGLPSDRFSAERTGGSVSTLTIQRTQQEDSAVYLCASSPGRMNTEAFFGQGTRLTVV.

In its sample, this clonotype was seen a few times. The germline gene is not matched at one end of the junction; a read error may be the cause. The chain joins TRBV4-1 to TRBJ1-5; D perhaps matches TRBD1 (6 bases). This CDR3 contains 15 residues. Germline CDR1 is MGHRA and CDR2 is YSYEKL. CDR3 sequence reads: CASSQDRGSNHPQHF. The DNA for the CDR3 is TGCGCCAGCAGCCAAGACAGGGGTAGCAATCATCCCCAGCATTTT.

This clonotype was observed at least ten times. This sequence joins TRBV28 and TRBJ2-7; 10 bases line up with TRBD1. This CDR3 spans 15 amino acids. V shed 4 bases and J 3 bases; nucleotides not matched to a gene: 6. The germline V gene has CDR1 MDHEN and CDR2 SYDVKM. The CDR3 coding sequence is TGTGCCAGCAGTTCAGGGACAGGGGCCTTCTACGAGCAGTACTTC. It codes for CASSSGTGAFYEQYF.

This clonotype is termed medium-sized. Here the CDR3 DNA reads TGTGCCAGCACCGAAGGGGGGTACGCCGGGGAGCTGTTTTTT. Amino acid sequence: CASTEGGYAGELFF. The V call is TRBV6-1, the J call TRBJ2-2; tentatively, D is TRBD1 or TRBD2 (6 bases each). This CDR3 contains 14 residues. Germline V gene sequence: CDR1 MNHNS, CDR2 SASEGT. Trimming removed 7 bases from V and 6 bases from J, with 15 bases in between.

This clonotype is medium-sized (0.01 to 0.1%). This chain links TRBV4-1 with TRBJ2-7, with TRBD2 as a possible D gene (5 bases). Per the germline V gene, CDR1 is MGHRA and CDR2 is YSYEKL. The V gene lost 0 bases and the J gene lost 2 bases, with 8 bases spanning the gap. There are 14 residues in the CDR3. The CDR3 DNA sequence: TGCGCCAGCAGCCAAGATACAGCGGCCTACGAGCAGTACTTC. It yields the protein CASSQDTAAYEQYF.

In its sample, this clonotype was seen a few times. One junction end does not reproduce the germline sequence, and a read error may be involved. The chain has TRBV28 and TRBJ2-1, with D hard to call. The V gene's germline CDR1 is MDHEN and CDR2 SYDVKM. The CDR3 has 13 amino acids. The DNA of the CDR3 is TGTGCCAGCAGCTTATACATCAACAATGGGCAGTTCTTC. Protein sequence: CASSLYINNGQFF.

This clonotype was picked up a small number of times. The genes are TRBV20-1 and TRBJ2-3; no definite D call. The germline V gene has CDR1 DFQATT and CDR2 SNEGSKA (reference sequence). The CDR3 covers 13 residues. Between the trimmed V and J ends, which lost 0 bases and 6 bases, there was a span of 10 bases. This chain's CDR3 is CSARDPGLDTQYF. CDR3 nucleotides: TGCAGTGCTAGAGATCCCGGGCTTGATACGCAGTATTTT.

There are many counts of this clonotype. The V call is TRBV20-1, the J call TRBJ2-7; D remains unclear. The germline gives CDR1 DFQATT, CDR2 SNEGSKA (reference sequence). This CDR3 contains 14 residues. V was clipped by 1 base and J by 3 bases, with 13 bases between them. In nucleotides, the CDR3 is TGCAGTGCTAGAGGCGCAGGAGAATACTACGAGCAGTACTTC. Translating gives CSARGAGEYYEQYF.

This clonotype was observed a few times. This rearrangement joins TRBV6-1 to TRBJ2-4, with 12 nucleotides matching TRBD2. The length of the CDR3 is 19 residues. The V and J ends lost 1 base and 0 bases, in that order; junction bases with no gene match: 7. Germline CDR1 reads MNHNS; CDR2 reads SASEGT. The CDR3 spells CASSEEWLAGGLAKNIQYF. CDR3 in DNA: TGTGCCAGCAGTGAAGAATGGCTAGCGGGGGGGCTAGCCAAAAACATTCAGTACTTC.

This clonotype has only a few counts. The chain has TRBV27 and TRBJ2-2, with D possibly being TRBD2 (6 bases). Per the germline V gene, CDR1 is MNHEY and CDR2 is SMNVEV (reference sequence). The CDR3 consists of 14 residues. Trimming took off 10 bases at V and 4 bases at J, with 16 bases between the two ends. The CDR3 here is CAIQRAGSTGELFF. Written as DNA, the CDR3 is TGTGCCATCCAGAGGGCGGGAAGCACCGGGGAGCTGTTTTTT.

A few counts support this clonotype. The chain combines TRBV29-1 with TRBJ2-5; tentative D call: TRBD1 (6 bases). This CDR3 has 12 residues. V was clipped by 6 bases and J by 6 bases, with 14 bases between them. Germline CDR1 and CDR2: SQVTM and ANQGSEA. CDR3: CSVARGDKTQYF. The CDR3 region has the DNA TGCAGCGTAGCCAGGGGCGACAAGACCCAGTACTTC. The full variable domain, in which reference TRBV29-1 and TRBJ2-5 provide the parts outside the CDR3, is SAVISQKPSRDICQRGTSLTIQCQVDSQVTMMFWYRQQPGQSLTLIATANQGSEATYESGFVIDKFPISRPNLTFSTLTVSNMSPEDSSIYLCSVARGDKTQYFGPGTRLLVL.

The chain has TRBV6-1 and TRBJ1-1; D gene ambiguous. Per germline, CDR1 MNHNS and CDR2 SASEGT. The V end was cut by 5 bases, the J end by 0 bases, with 13 bases between. The CDR3 consists of 15 residues. The CDR3 nucleotides are TGTGCCAGCAGTTTCACGACCATCATGAACACTGAAGCTTTCTTT. Amino acid sequence: CASSFTTIMNTEAFF.

This clonotype has a count of ten or more. The chain couples TRBV20-1 to TRBJ1-1; D is unclear. Germline values: CDR1 DFQATT, CDR2 SNEGSKA (reference sequence). The CDR3 consists of 16 residues. V was clipped by 6 bases and J by 7 bases, with 27 bases between them. In nucleotides, the CDR3 is TGCAGTGCCCCCTCAGCTTTCACGTCCCGAGATGTTGAAGCTTTCTTT. It is translated as CSAPSAFTSRDVEAFF.

This clonotype is termed medium-sized. The chain has TRBV2 and TRBJ2-7, with D possibly TRBD1 on 5 matching bases. Trimming left V 1 base short and J 3 bases short, with 13 bases between. The CDR3 is 15 amino acids. In germline, CDR1 is SNHLY, CDR2 FYNNEI. In DNA form, the CDR3 reads TGTGCCAGCAGTGAAGAGGCAGGGATAGGCTACGAGCAGTACTTC. Its protein product is CASSEEAGIGYEQYF.

The chain couples TRBV10-3 to TRBJ2-2; D perhaps matches TRBD1 (5 bases). Germline CDR1 reads ENHRY; CDR2 reads SYGVKD. This CDR3 has 14 amino acids. V lost 0 bases, J lost 5 bases, and 7 bases lay in between. In DNA, the CDR3 is TGTGCCATCAGTGAGTCGCCAGGGACCGGGGAGCTGTTTTTT. It is translated as CAISESPGTGELFF.

The genes are TRBV19 and TRBJ2-2; 7 bases match TRBD1. The CDR3 is made up of 16 amino acids. Trimming took 4 bases from V and 2 from J; bases not matched to a gene: 7. Germline CDR1 LNHDA, CDR2 SQIVND (reference sequence). The CDR3 region has the DNA TGTGCCAGTAGTACCTGGGACAGACTAAACACCGGGGAGCTGTTTTTT. It encodes CASSTWDRLNTGELFF.

The chain uses TRBV10-2 and TRBJ1-1; D not certain. V gave up 8 bases and J gave up 2 bases, with 9 bases separating them. Per the germline V gene, CDR1 is WSHSY and CDR2 is SAAADI. CDR3 length equals 12 residues. CDR3 nucleotides: TGCGCCAGCGGCCGGCCAAACACTGAAGCTTTCTTT. Protein sequence: CASGRPNTEAFF.

Many counts were recorded for this clonotype. V gene TRBV2 combines with J gene TRBJ2-5; TRBD1 agrees at 10 bases. CDR3 length: 14 residues. The germline V gene has CDR1 SNHLY and CDR2 FYNNEI. J lost 5 bases, V lost 5 bases, and 5 bases had no gene match. The DNA of the CDR3 is TGTGCCAGCAGTTGGACAGGGGGAGGGGAGACCCAGTACTTC. Its translation is CASSWTGGGETQYF.